This TCR beta chain was sequenced for a study of CD8 T cells in ankylosing spondylitis. General study findings and limits: Ankylosing spondylitis blood appeared to be characterized by a TCR beta motif of 8 or 9 highly homologous variants. Clones linked with disease were CD8+ and fairly uncommon in the peripheral blood. There were earlier reports of some motif variants in reactive arthritis synovial fluid and blood.

TCR beta libraries were made by quantitative 5'-RACE with molecular barcodes. TCRdb ran MiXCR on the 5' RACE reads and lists one entry per CDR3 protein. This sample carries about 390,000 distinct CDR3 sequences, 20% to 25% of them seen once, and the ten largest clones take approximately 16%. This CDR3 region has 15 residues. Looked up from germline, CDR1 is DFQATT and CDR2 is SNEGSKA (reference sequence). V lost 2 bases, J lost 2 bases, and 6 bases stayed unmatched. Regarding this clonotype: What it recognizes is unknown.

Specimen: blood, either unsorted or a sorted T cell fraction (not recorded which). The V call is TRBV20-1, the J call TRBJ2-7, with 10 bases matching TRBD1. The sequence was obtained from a male donor with ankylosing spondylitis. CDR3 coding DNA: TGCAGTGCTAGAACCGGGACAGGGGCAGCCTACGAGCAGTACTTC. Protein: CSARTGTGAAYEQYF.